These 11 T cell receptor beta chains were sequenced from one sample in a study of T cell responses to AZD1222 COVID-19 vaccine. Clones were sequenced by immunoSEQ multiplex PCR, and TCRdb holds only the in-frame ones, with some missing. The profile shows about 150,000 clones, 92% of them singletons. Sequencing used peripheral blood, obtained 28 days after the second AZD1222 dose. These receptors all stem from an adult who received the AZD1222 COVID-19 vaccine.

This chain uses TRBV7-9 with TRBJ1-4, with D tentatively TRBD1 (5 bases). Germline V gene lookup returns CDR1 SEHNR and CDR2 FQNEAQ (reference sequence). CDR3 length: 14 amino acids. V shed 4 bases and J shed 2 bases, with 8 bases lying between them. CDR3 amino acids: CASSSGHTNEKLFF. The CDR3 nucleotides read TGTGCCAGCAGCTCAGGGCACACTAATGAAAAACTGTTTTTT. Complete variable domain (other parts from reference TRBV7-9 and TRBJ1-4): DTGVSQNPRHKITKRGQNVTFRCDPISEHNRLYWYRQTLGQGPEFLTYFQNEAQLEKSRLLSDRFSAERPKGSFSTLEIQRTEQGDSAMYLCASSSGHTNEKLFFGSGTQLSVL.

CDR3: CAWSVTNYGYTF. In DNA form, the CDR3 reads TGTGCCTGGAGTGTCACTAACTATGGCTACACCTTC. The rearrangement links TRBV30 to TRBJ1-2; D is unresolved. Germline V gene lookup returns CDR1 GTSNPN and CDR2 SVGIG (reference sequence). V lost 0 bases to trimming and J lost 0 bases, with 2 bases between them. This CDR3 has 12 amino acids. The whole variable domain, remainder taken from reference TRBV30 and TRBJ1-2, is SQTIHQWPATLVQPVGSPLSLECTVEGTSNPNLYWYRQAAGRGLQLLFYSVGIGQISSEVPQNLSASRPQDRQFILSSKKLLLSDSGFYLCAWSVTNYGYTFGSGTRLTVV.

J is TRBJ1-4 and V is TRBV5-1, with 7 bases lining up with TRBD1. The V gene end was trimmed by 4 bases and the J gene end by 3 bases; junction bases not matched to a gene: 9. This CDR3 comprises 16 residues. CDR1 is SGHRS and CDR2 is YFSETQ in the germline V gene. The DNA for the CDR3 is TGCGCCAGCAGCCCCCATGACAGGGCGGCTAATGAAAAACTGTTTTTT. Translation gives CASSPHDRAANEKLFF.

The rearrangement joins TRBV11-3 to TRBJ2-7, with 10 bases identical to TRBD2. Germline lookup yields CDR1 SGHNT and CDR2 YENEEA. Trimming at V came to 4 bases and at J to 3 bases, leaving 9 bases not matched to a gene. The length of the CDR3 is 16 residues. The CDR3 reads CASSSSSSGSVYEQYF. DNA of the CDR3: TGTGCCAGCAGCTCCTCCTCTAGCGGGAGTGTCTACGAGCAGTACTTC.

CDR3 protein: CASSAGGTGERPQHF. CDR3 DNA sequence: TGTGCCAGCAGCGCCGGGGGGACAGGGGAGAGGCCCCAGCATTTT. The rearrangement links TRBV7-9 to TRBJ1-5; TRBD1 matches at 10 bases. CDR3 length equals 15 residues. Trimming at V came to 5 bases and at J to 9 bases, leaving 10 bases not matched to a gene. Germline loops: CDR1 SEHNR, CDR2 FQNEAQ (reference sequence).

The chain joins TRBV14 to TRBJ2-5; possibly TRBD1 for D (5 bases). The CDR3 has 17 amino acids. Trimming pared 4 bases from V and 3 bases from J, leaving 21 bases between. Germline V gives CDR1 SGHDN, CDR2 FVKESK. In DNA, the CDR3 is TGTGCCAGCAGCCCACTACCAGGCCAGGGCGAGGAAGAGACCCAGTACTTC. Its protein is CASSPLPGQGEEETQYF. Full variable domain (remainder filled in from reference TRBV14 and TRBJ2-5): EAGVTQFPSHSVIEKGQTVTLRCDPISGHDNLYWYRRVMGKEIKFLLHFVKESKQDESGMPNNRFLAERTGGTYSTLKVQPAELEDSGVYFCASSPLPGQGEEETQYFGPGTRLLVL.

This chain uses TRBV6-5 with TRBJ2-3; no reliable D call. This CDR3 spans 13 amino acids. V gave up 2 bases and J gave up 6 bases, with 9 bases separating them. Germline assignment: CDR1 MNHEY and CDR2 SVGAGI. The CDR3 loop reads CASSYRDGDTQYF. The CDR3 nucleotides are TGTGCCAGCAGTTACCGAGACGGCGATACGCAGTATTTT.

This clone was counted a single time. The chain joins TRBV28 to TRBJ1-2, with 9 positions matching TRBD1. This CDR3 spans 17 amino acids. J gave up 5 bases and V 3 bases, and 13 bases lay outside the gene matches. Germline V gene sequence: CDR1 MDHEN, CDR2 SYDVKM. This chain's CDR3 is CASSLGIRDRESYGYTF. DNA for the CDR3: TGTGCCAGCAGTTTGGGGATCCGGGACAGGGAATCTTATGGCTACACCTTC.

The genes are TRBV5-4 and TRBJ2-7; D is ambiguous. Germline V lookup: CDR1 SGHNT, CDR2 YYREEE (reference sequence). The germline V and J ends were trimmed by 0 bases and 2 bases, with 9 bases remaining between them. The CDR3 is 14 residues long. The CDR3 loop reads CASSLGSAAYEQYF. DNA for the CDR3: TGTGCCAGCAGCTTGGGCTCGGCAGCCTACGAGCAGTACTTC.

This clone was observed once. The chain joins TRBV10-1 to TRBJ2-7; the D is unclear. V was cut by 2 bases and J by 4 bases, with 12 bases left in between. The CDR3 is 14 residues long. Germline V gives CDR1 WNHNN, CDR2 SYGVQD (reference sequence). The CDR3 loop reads CASSENLPAYEQYF. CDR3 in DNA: TGCGCCAGCAGTGAGAACCTACCGGCATACGAGCAGTACTTC.

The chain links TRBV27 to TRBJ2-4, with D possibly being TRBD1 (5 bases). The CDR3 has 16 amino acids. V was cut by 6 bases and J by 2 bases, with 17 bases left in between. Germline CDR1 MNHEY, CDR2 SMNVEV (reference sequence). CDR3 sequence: CASSSLGAGSKNIQYF. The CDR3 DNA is TGTGCCAGCAGCTCCCTTGGGGCCGGGTCCAAAAACATTCAGTACTTC.